This is a list of T cell receptor beta chains from one sample in a study of control samples from healthy donors and cancer patients. Generated by immunoSEQ multiplex PCR, the TCRdb table keeps only in-frame clones and is missing some. The sample lists roughly 150,000 clones; 93% were seen once. Sequences were obtained from blood. These receptors all come from a man in his late teens or twenties in good health. Both conserved end residues are part of each CDR3. The D gene is left open where the match is weak. Some rows mark clone size as missing; the rest say once, few, many or name a class of expanded clone.

TRBV5-5	TRBJ2-5	-	-	TGTGCCAGCAGCTTGGATACAGGTCAAGAGACCCAGTACTTC	CASSLDTGQETQYF
TRBV9	TRBJ2-7	-	once	TGTGCCAGCAGCGTAGCGAGGAGCTCCTACGAGCAGTACTTC	CASSVARSSYEQYF
TRBV9	TRBJ1-3	TRBD1	-	TGTGCCAGCAGCACGCGACAGGGCATCAGCTCTGGAAACACCATATATTTT	CASSTRQGISSGNTIYF
TRBV7-2	TRBJ2-7	-	-	TGTGCCAGCAGCTTCGGCACAGGGAACTACGAGCAGTACTTC	CASSFGTGNYEQYF
TRBV18	TRBJ2-2	-	once	TGTGCCAGCTCACCTTCGAGGACAGCCGCGAACACCGGGGAGCTGTTTTTT	CASSPSRTAANTGELFF
TRBV9	TRBJ2-5	-	-	TGTGCCAGCAGTTTTAGCGGAGCGTACCAAGAGACCCAGTACTTC	CASSFSGAYQETQYF
TRBV28	TRBJ1-2	TRBD1	-	TGTGCCAGCAGTTTAACTTTCCCCGGACAGGGAATGAATGGCTACACCTTC	CASSLTFPGQGMNGYTF
TRBV29-1	TRBJ1-1	-	-	TGCAGCGTTGAAGATCGACACGAAGCTTTCTTT	CSVEDRHEAFF
TRBV5-1	TRBJ2-3	TRBD1	once	TGCGCCAGTCGTCCAGGGGGCCCAGATACGCAGTATTTT	CASRPGGPDTQYF
TRBV7-9	TRBJ2-7	-	once	TGTGCCAGCAGCCGCACAGCACACTCCTACGAGCAGTACTTC	CASSRTAHSYEQYF
TRBV6-5	TRBJ1-1	-	-	TGTGCCAGCAGTTACGTCAGAGCCTTGAACACTGAAGCTTTCTTT	CASSYVRALNTEAFF
TRBV7-2	TRBJ1-2	-	-	TGTGCCAGCAGCCCCCGGGAGGTTCAATGGCACGGCTACACCTTC	CASSPREVQWHGYTF
TRBV7-7	TRBJ2-1	TRBD2	-	TGTGCTAGCAGCCCCGGGACTAGCAAACATCTTGAGCAGTTCTTC	CASSPGTSKHLEQFF
TRBV30	TRBJ1-2	-	-	TGTGCCTCCTTTCTCGTCCACCCTTACTTC	CASFLVHPYF
TRBV5-6	TRBJ2-7	-	-	TGTGCCAGCAGCTCCACGGTGGGCTACGAGCAGTACTTC	CASSSTVGYEQYF
TRBV28	TRBJ2-6	TRBD2	-	TGTGCCAGCAGTTTAGTTATACTAGCGGACGGGGCCAACGTCCTGACTTTC	CASSLVILADGANVLTF
TRBV18	TRBJ2-1	-	-	TGTGCCAGCTCACCACGCACGGCAGGATGGCAGTTCTTC	CASSPRTAGWQFF
TRBV3-1/TRBV3-2	TRBJ2-1	-	-	TGTGCCAGCAGCCAAGTTAGATACACCCCCAACAAACCTGGGAGATACAATGAGCAGTTCTTC	CASSQVRYTPNKPGRYNEQFF
TRBV30	TRBJ2-7	-	-	TGTGCCTGGAGCGGGGCCACCGGGGGCGAGCAGTACTTC	CAWSGATGGEQYF
TRBV27	TRBJ2-5	-	-	TGTGCCAGCGCTTCGTGGGCAATAGAGACCCAGTACTTC	CASASWAIETQYF
TRBV11-2	TRBJ2-7	TRBD2	-	TGTGCCAGCAGCTTAGAGCGGGGGGTCGGCGAGCAGTACTTC	CASSLERGVGEQYF
TRBV30	TRBJ1-4	-	once	TGTGCCTGGAGTTTAGAACAGGGCAAGGGAAAACTGTTTTTT	CAWSLEQGKGKLFF
TRBV19	TRBJ2-3	TRBD2	-	TGTGCCAGCGGACTAGCGGGGGGCCTGTCAGATACGCAGTATTTT	CASGLAGGLSDTQYF
TRBV7-2	TRBJ2-3	-	-	TGTGCCAGCAGCTTGGTCGATACGCAGTATTTT	CASSLVDTQYF
TRBV5-1	TRBJ1-1	-	-	TGCGCCAGCACCATCGCAGGGACGAACACTGAAGCTTTCTTT	CASTIAGTNTEAFF
TRBV30	TRBJ1-2	TRBD1	-	TGTGCCTGGAGGGGAACAGGGGTAAGGGGAAATGGCTACACCTTC	CAWRGTGVRGNGYTF
TRBV5-8	TRBJ2-5	TRBD2	-	TGTGCCAGCAGCCTGGGACTAGCGGGCCGGGGAGAGACCCAGTACTTC	CASSLGLAGRGETQYF
TRBV7-2	TRBJ1-2	-	-	TGTGCCAGCAGTCGCGGGACGGTGACTAACTATGGCTACACCTTC	CASSRGTVTNYGYTF
TRBV2	TRBJ2-2	TRBD2	-	TGTGCCAGCAGTATTGCGGTAGCGGGTCTATGGGCGAACACCGGGGAGCTGTTTTTT	CASSIAVAGLWANTGELFF
TRBV7-9	TRBJ1-2	TRBD1	-	TGTGCCAGCAGCTCTCCGGGACAGGGGTATGGCTACACCTTC	CASSSPGQGYGYTF
TRBV15	TRBJ1-2	TRBD1	-	TGTGCCACCAGCAGCCCAGGGACAGGGGAGGATTTTAGAGGTTATGGCTACACCTTC	CATSSPGTGEDFRGYGYTF
TRBV12-5	TRBJ1-1	TRBD1	-	TGTGCTAGTGGCCGACAGGGGGCCGAGACTGAAGCTTTCTTT	CASGRQGAETEAFF
TRBV4-1	TRBJ1-3	TRBD1	-	TGCGCCAGCAGCCAAGCCCTTCGGCAGGGGGACACCATATATTTT	CASSQALRQGDTIYF
TRBV5-4	TRBJ1-1	-	-	TGTGCCAGCAGCTTTGGAGTGGAAGCTTTCTTT	CASSFGVEAFF
TRBV18	TRBJ1-2	-	-	TGTGCCAGCTCACCGGTTTGGTCCCCGATAGTAGGCTACACCTTC	CASSPVWSPIVGYTF
TRBV5-4	TRBJ1-2	TRBD1	-	TGTGCCAGCAGCTTTATTCGGCAGGGGGATGGCTACACCTTC	CASSFIRQGDGYTF
TRBV4-3	TRBJ2-7	-	-	TGCGCCAGCAGCCAAGATGTGACAAGCACCTACGAGCAGTACTTC	CASSQDVTSTYEQYF
TRBV27	TRBJ1-1	-	-	TGTGCCAGCAGTCCTGTTCGGGTGAACACTGAAGCTTTCTTT	CASSPVRVNTEAFF
TRBV7-9	TRBJ1-3	-	-	TGTGCCAGCAGCTGGGGCCTCTCTGGAAACACCATATATTTT	CASSWGLSGNTIYF
TRBV11-2	TRBJ1-3	-	-	TGTGCCAGCAGCCGTACAGGGCCTGGAAACACCATATATTTT	CASSRTGPGNTIYF
TRBV6-1	TRBJ2-7	TRBD2	many	TGTGCCAGCAGTGAAGAACTAGCGGGGTCCTACGAGCAGTACTTC	CASSEELAGSYEQYF
TRBV2	TRBJ1-2	TRBD1	-	TGTGCCAGCAGTGAAGTAGGGACAGTCTATGGCTACACCTTC	CASSEVGTVYGYTF
TRBV7-9	TRBJ1-2	-	-	TGTGCCAGCAGCTTAGGGGCAGTTAACTATGGCTACACCTTC	CASSLGAVNYGYTF
TRBV28	TRBJ2-7	-	-	TGTGCCAGCAGCCCCGGGACAAATTACTTAAGCTTC	CASSPGTNYLSF
TRBV19	TRBJ1-5	-	-	TGTGCCAGTAGTATAGGCAGGGGAAATCAGCCCCAGCATTTT	CASSIGRGNQPQHF
TRBV9	TRBJ2-5	-	-	TGTGCCAGCAGCGCCGCCGGAGGGCTGGGGGAGACCCAGTACTTC	CASSAAGGLGETQYF
TRBV10-3	TRBJ1-2	TRBD1	-	TGTGCCATCAGTGCCGGGACAGGGGACCTTGCTAACTATGGCTACACCTTC	CAISAGTGDLANYGYTF
TRBV28	TRBJ1-5	-	-	TGTGCCAGCAGTTTACGTTGGGGTGAGGGACCGGGGGGCAATCAGCCCCAGCATTTT	CASSLRWGEGPGGNQPQHF